This record covers a single T cell receptor beta chain. The data derive from a study of blood T cell repertoires in COVID-19. Study-level background: In each case, the material was cDNA or gDNA derived from T cells, B-cell-depleted T cells, or PBMCs.

Seattle participants joined during active infection and were tracked over time. Looked up from germline, CDR1 is SEHNR and CDR2 is FQNEAQ (reference sequence). The CDR3 runs 17 residues. V lost 5 bases to trimming and J lost 1 base; unmatched junction nucleotides: 9. Original methodology: Reference gene primer amplification gave estimated nucleated cell counts. The assay was immunoSEQ multiplex PCR, and TCRdb's table has in-frame clones only and misses some. Clonal size and the V and J genes are those of that table, whereas D and trimming came from the DNA. This table holds roughly 150,000 clones, approximately 90% found once.

V and J are TRBV7-9 and TRBJ2-2; 8 bases are shared with TRBD1. This clonotype was obtained from a young man with COVID-19, enrolled during active disease. The specimen was peripheral blood. The CDR3 region is CASSTTKQGVNTGELFF. CDR3 DNA sequence: TGTGCCAGCAGCACCACAAAACAGGGGGTGAACACCGGGGAGCTGTTTTTT.